This TCR beta chain was captured in a study of T cell repertoires in cytomegalovirus infection. On the study more broadly: Both CMV infection and a matching HLA type were indicated by public TCR beta signatures. Study results and caveats: The response measured ex vivo was dominated by TCR beta clonotypes (HLA-C-restricted and CMV-specific). Cumulative frequency (of public TCR beta family members) identified carriers of CMV plus the relevant HLA.

Unmatched junction bases numbered 6, after V lost 1 base and J lost 8 bases. Germline-derived CDR1 and CDR2 are MGHRA and YSYEKL. The CDR3 spans 14 residues. Worth noting for this clonotype: Its antigen is unknown.

TCRdb re-derived calls from the reads in MiXCR, one entry per CDR3 protein. The table records 700,000 to 850,000 distinct CDR3 sequences, 32% of them present only once. This chain connects TRBV4-1 to TRBJ2-7, with TRBD2 matching over 9 bases. This receptor was obtained from a human donor in good health (CMV status not recorded). Some clones in this sample may be carry-over from other donors' samples. Sequencing was performed on cultured CD8+ T cells from PBMCs, taken from culture after CMV antigen stimulation. CDR3: CASSQVSGGNKQYF. In DNA form, the CDR3 reads TGCGCCAGCAGCCAAGTCAGCGGGGGGAACAAGCAGTACTTC.